This T cell receptor beta chain is from a study of T-cell reconstitution after alpha-beta-depleted transplantation in children. Study-level points and caveats: Several hundred graft clones that had expanded were reportedly the source of alpha-beta T cells about two months after transplant.

A few counts support this clonotype. Its antigen is unidentified. TCRbeta library preparation incorporated unique molecular identifiers. Via MiXCR, TCRdb re-called the PCR reads, giving one row per CDR3 protein. The sample includes some 830,000 distinct CDR3 sequences, less than 20% of them seen just once. This material consisted of PBMCs, mostly from graft donor cells, taken 360 days after TCRalphabeta/CD19-depleted stem cell transplant. The TCR sequence derives from a male patient aged 10 to 17 who had a stem cell transplant for acute lymphoblastic leukemia, so the T cells may come from the graft donor.

CDR3 DNA: TGCGCCAGCAGACCTGACAGCGCTACAGATACGCAGTATTTT. It is translated as CASRPDSATDTQYF. The rearrangement links TRBV10-1 to TRBJ2-3, with D perhaps matching TRBD1 (5 bases). The CDR3 runs 14 residues. CDR1 and CDR2 from the germline V gene are WNHNN and SYGVQD (reference sequence). V dropped 6 bases and J dropped 3 bases, with 13 bases sitting between them.